These 10 T cell receptor beta chains were all obtained from the same sample, sequenced in a study of CD8+CD57+ T cells in acquired aplastic anemia. Profiles of TCR beta VDJ and CDR3 were generated from a genomic DNA template. MiXCR, run by TCRdb on the reads, gives a single entry per CDR3 protein. The sample has about 220,000 distinct CDR3 sequences, 34% seen once. The sequenced sample consisted of sorted CD4+, CD8+, or CD8+CD57+ T cells (not recorded which) from PBMCs. The receptors here all came from a human donor in good health, serving as a control.

Concerning this clonotype itself: A much larger clone differs from this one at a single base, so this may be a read error. This likely comes from a read error, as the CDR3 has no conserved phenylalanine or tryptophan at its end. The CDR3 loop is CASSLGGGPNTEAFS. CDR3 in DNA: TGTGCCAGCAGCCTTGGTGGAGGGCCGAACACTGAAGCTTTCTCT. The chain links TRBV7-9 to TRBJ1-1; D remains ambiguous. Trimming shortened V by 5 bases and J by 1 base, and 14 bases separated the two germline ends. CDR1 is SEHNR and CDR2 is FQNEAQ in the germline V gene (reference sequence). CDR3 length: 15 amino acids.

J is TRBJ1-6 and V is TRBV10-2; TRBD1 aligns across 7 bases. CDR1 is WSHSY, CDR2 SAAADI, per germline. J was trimmed by 9 bases and V by 6 bases; bases with no gene match: 8. This CDR3 has 14 residues. CDR3 sequence (DNA): TGCGCCAGCAGCGGGGACAGATTAATTTCACCCCTCCACTTT. Protein product: CASSGDRLISPLHF.

This clonotype was observed at least ten times. The rearrangement joins TRBV15 to TRBJ1-4; D is possibly TRBD1 (5 bases). Germline V gives CDR1 LNHNV, CDR2 YYDKDF (reference sequence). V dropped 2 bases and J dropped 5 bases, with 12 bases sitting between them. The CDR3 length is 15 residues. The CDR3 nucleotides read TGTGCCACCAGCAGACCCGGGACTGAGAATGAAAAACTGTTTTTT. Protein: CATSRPGTENEKLFF.

This clonotype has at least ten counts. The gene calls are TRBV5-4 and TRBJ2-3; D not certain. Trimming stripped 3 bases from V and 1 base from J, with 6 bases between. CDR1 is SGHNT, CDR2 YYREEE, per germline (reference sequence). This CDR3 is built from 13 residues. The CDR3 spells CASSSVGTDTQYF. CDR3 nucleotides: TGTGCCAGCAGCTCGGTCGGCACAGATACGCAGTATTTT. Full variable domain (rest looked up from reference TRBV5-4 and TRBJ2-3): ETGVTQSPTHLIKTRGQQVTLRCSSQSGHNTVSWYQQALGQGPQFIFQYYREEENGRGNFPPRFSGLQFPNYSSELNVNALELDDSALYLCASSSVGTDTQYFGPGTRLTVL.

This clonotype has a handful of counts. One base away lies a much larger clone, so this may be a sequencing read error. V is TRBV7-9 and J is TRBJ2-7; 10 positions match TRBD2. The CDR3 contains 15 residues. Germline values: CDR1 SEHNR, CDR2 FQNEAQ (reference sequence). CDR3: CAGSESGRALNEQYF. For the CDR3, the DNA is TGTGCCGGCAGCGAGAGCGGGAGGGCCTTAAACGAGCAGTACTTC. The entire variable domain, with the rest obtained from reference TRBV7-9 and TRBJ2-7, is as follows: DTGVSQNPRHKITKRGQNVTFRCDPISEHNRLYWYRQTLGQGPEFLTYFQNEAQLEKSRLLSDRFSAERPKGSFSTLEIQRTEQGDSAMYLCAGSESGRALNEQYFGPGTRLTVT.

The chain combines TRBV12-3 or TRBV12-4 with TRBJ1-1, with D tentatively TRBD1 (6 bases). The V and J ends lost 4 bases and 4 bases respectively, with 16 bases between them. There are 15 residues in the CDR3. This chain's CDR3 is CASSSPQRGVTEAFF. The CDR3 region has the DNA TGTGCCAGCAGTTCCCCCCAGAGGGGGGTCACTGAAGCTTTCTTT.

The chain employs TRBV4-1 and TRBJ2-1, with TRBD2 matching 7 bases. Germline loops: CDR1 MGHRA, CDR2 YSYEKL. Trimming cost V 4 bases and J 5 bases; bases outside gene matches: 8. The CDR3 has 15 residues. This CDR3 reads CASSRLLASNNEQFF. CDR3 sequence (DNA): TGCGCCAGCAGCCGCCTACTAGCGTCAAACAATGAGCAGTTCTTC.

In its sample, this clonotype was seen many times. This chain links TRBV10-3 with TRBJ1-2; tentative D call: TRBD1 (5 bases). Per germline, CDR1 ENHRY and CDR2 SYGVKD. The length of the CDR3 is 12 residues. V gave up 5 bases and J gave up 6 bases, with 10 bases separating them. The CDR3 DNA is TGTGCCATCAGTATGGGACCCGATGGCTACACCTTC. Encoded protein: CAISMGPDGYTF.

Many counts were recorded for this clonotype. The gene calls are TRBV2 and TRBJ2-7; D is possibly TRBD1 or TRBD2 (7 bases each). Germline V CDR1 and CDR2: SNHLY, FYNNEI. Trimming left V 3 bases short and J 5 bases short, with 17 bases between. The CDR3 extends over 15 amino acids. CDR3 bases: TGTGCCAGCAGTGATAGGGCAGGGGGGGCCGACGAGCAGTACTTC. It specifies CASSDRAGGADEQYF.

Many counts were recorded for this clonotype. The V gene is TRBV24-1, the J gene TRBJ2-1, with TRBD2 matching over 12 bases. V lost 4 bases, J lost 6 bases, and 6 bases stayed unmatched. Per the germline V gene, CDR1 is KGHDR and CDR2 is SFDVKD. The CDR3 covers 16 residues. CDR3 sequence (DNA): TGTGCCACCAGTGACAGACTAGCGGGAGCCCCCAATGAGCAGTTCTTC. It yields the protein CATSDRLAGAPNEQFF.